Described below is a single TCR beta chain sequence and its context. Only in-frame clones appear in the TCRdb table, and some are missing; sequencing was by immunoSEQ multiplex PCR. Among about 130,000 clones listed, around 80% were seen once. The time point: blood 2 weeks post-SBRT. Treatment specified: 15 Gy SBRT to primary tumor, nephrectomy 4 weeks later. Clear cell pathology was present in this patient's renal cell carcinoma. The CDR3 consists of 15 residues. The ends lost 5 bases at V and 4 bases at J; junction bases unmatched: 10. Germline V CDR1 and CDR2: KGHSH, LQKENI. The source of the sample is a study of radiation and T cells in renal cell carcinoma. Study at large: Nephrectomy followed 15 Gy stereotactic body radiation by 4 weeks.

The V and J genes are TRBV18 and TRBJ2-7; 8 positions agree with TRBD2. The source of this sequence is a middle-aged man with renal cell carcinoma. The sample consisted of blood, taken from a patient whose treatment included radiotherapy and nephrectomy. This CDR3 reads CASSSAAGALYEQYF. Here the CDR3 DNA reads TGTGCCAGCTCATCTGCAGCGGGGGCTCTATACGAGCAGTACTTC.